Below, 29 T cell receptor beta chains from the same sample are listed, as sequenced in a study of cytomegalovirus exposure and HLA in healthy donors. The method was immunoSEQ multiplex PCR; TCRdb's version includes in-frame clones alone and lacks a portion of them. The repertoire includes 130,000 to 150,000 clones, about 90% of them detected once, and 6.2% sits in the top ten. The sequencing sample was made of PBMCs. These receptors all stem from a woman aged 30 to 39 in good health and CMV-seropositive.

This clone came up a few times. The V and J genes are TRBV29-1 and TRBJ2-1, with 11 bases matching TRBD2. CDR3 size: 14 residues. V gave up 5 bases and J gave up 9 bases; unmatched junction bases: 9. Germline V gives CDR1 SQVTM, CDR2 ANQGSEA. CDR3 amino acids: CSVTTLLAGGEQFF. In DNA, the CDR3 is TGCAGCGTTACTACCCTTCTAGCGGGAGGTGAGCAGTTCTTC.

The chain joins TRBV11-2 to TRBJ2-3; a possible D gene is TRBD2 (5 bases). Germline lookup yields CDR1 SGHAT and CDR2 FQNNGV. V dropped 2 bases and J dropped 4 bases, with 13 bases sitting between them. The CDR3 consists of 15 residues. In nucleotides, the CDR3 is TGTGCCAGCAGCTTAATTGCGGGTTTGGCAGATACGCAGTATTTT. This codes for CASSLIAGLADTQYF.

The chain's CDR3 is CASSYSGQGNSPLHF. For the CDR3, the DNA is TGTGCCAGCAGTTACTCGGGACAGGGAAATTCACCCCTCCACTTT. This chain links TRBV6-5 with TRBJ1-6; 9 bases fit TRBD1. With 0 bases clipped from V and 7 bases from J, the junction kept 1 base outside the gene matches. Per the germline V gene, CDR1 is MNHEY and CDR2 is SVGAGI. The CDR3 covers 15 residues.

CDR3 region: CASSYETSGYNEQFF. The CDR3 nucleotides read TGTGCCAGCAGTTACGAAACTAGCGGCTACAATGAGCAGTTCTTC. The V and J genes are TRBV6-6 and TRBJ2-1; 8 nucleotides agree with TRBD2. Germline CDR1 MNHNY, CDR2 SVGAGI (reference sequence). V gave up 2 bases and J gave up 3 bases; unmatched junction bases: 3. The CDR3 length is 15 residues.

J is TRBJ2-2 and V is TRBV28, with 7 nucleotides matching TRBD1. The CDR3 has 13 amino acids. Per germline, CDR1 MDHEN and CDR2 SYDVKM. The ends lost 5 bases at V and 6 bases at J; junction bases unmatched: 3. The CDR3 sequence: CASSPDRAGELFF. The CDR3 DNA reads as TGTGCCAGCAGTCCAGACAGGGCCGGGGAGCTGTTTTTT.

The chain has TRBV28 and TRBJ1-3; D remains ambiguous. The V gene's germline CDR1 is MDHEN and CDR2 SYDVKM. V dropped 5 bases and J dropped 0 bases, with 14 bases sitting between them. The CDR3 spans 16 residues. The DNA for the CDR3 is TGTGCCAGCAGTCCCAGGAACTCGTACTCTGGAAACACCATATATTTT. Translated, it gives CASSPRNSYSGNTIYF. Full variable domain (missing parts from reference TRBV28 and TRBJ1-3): DVKVTQSSRYLVKRTGEKVFLECVQDMDHENMFWYRQDPGLGLRLIYFSYDVKMKEKGDIPEGYSVSREKKERFSLILESASTNQTSMYLCASSPRNSYSGNTIYFGEGSWLTVV.

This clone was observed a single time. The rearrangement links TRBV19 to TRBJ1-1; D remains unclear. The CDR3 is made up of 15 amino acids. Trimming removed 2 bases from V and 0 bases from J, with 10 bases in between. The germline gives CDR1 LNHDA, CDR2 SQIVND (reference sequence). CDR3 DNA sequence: TGTGCCAGTAGTATATCGGCCGACATGAACACTGAAGCTTTCTTT. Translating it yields CASSISADMNTEAFF. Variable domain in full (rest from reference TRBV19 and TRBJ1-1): DGGITQSPKYLFRKEGQNVTLSCEQNLNHDAMYWYRQDPGQGLRLIYYSQIVNDFQKGDIAEGYSVSREKKESFPLTVTSAQKNPTAFYLCASSISADMNTEAFFGQGTRLTVV.

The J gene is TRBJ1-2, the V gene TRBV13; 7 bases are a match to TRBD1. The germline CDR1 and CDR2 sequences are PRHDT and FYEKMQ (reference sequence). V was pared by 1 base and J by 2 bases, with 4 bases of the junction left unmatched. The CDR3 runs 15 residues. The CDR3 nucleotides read TGTGCCAGCAGCTTAGATAGGGGGCGAAACTATGGCTACACCTTC. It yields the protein CASSLDRGRNYGYTF.

In DNA form, the CDR3 reads TGTGCCAGCAGTTTGGGTCACGGGAGGCTCTACGAGCAGTACTTC. This sequence encodes CASSLGHGRLYEQYF. This chain uses TRBV27 with TRBJ2-7, with 7 nucleotides matching TRBD2. The CDR3 contains 15 residues. With V trimmed by 3 bases and J by 3 bases, 8 bases remained unmatched. Germline CDR1 and CDR2: MNHEY and SMNVEV (reference sequence).

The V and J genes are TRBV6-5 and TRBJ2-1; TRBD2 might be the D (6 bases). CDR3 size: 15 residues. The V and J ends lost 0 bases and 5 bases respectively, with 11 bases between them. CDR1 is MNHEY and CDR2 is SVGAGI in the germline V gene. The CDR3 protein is CASSYSFGGNNEQFF. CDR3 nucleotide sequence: TGTGCCAGCAGTTACTCGTTTGGCGGGAACAATGAGCAGTTCTTC.

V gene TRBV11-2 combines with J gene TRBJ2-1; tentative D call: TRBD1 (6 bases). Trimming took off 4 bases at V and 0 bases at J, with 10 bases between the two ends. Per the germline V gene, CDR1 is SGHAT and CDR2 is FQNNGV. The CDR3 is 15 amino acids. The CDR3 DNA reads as TGTGCCAGCAGCTCACAGGGTAGCTCCTACAATGAGCAGTTCTTC. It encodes CASSSQGSSYNEQFF.

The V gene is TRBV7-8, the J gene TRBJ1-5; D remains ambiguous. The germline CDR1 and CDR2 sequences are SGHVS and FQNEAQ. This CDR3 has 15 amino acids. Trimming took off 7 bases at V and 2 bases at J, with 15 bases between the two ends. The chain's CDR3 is CASTFIRRGNQPQHF. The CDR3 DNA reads TGTGCCAGCACGTTTATTAGAAGAGGCAATCAGCCCCAGCATTTT.

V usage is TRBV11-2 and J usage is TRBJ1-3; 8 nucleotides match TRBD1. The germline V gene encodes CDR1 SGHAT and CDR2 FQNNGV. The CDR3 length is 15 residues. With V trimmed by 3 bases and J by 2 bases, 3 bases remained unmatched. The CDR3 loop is CASSFGQGPGNTIYF. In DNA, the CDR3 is TGTGCCAGCAGCTTTGGACAGGGCCCTGGAAACACCATATATTTT.

The CDR3 DNA reads as TGTGCCAGCAGTTACTCGAATCTAGCGGGCCTTAATGAGCAGTTCTTC. Translated, it gives CASSYSNLAGLNEQFF. This rearrangement joins TRBV6-5 to TRBJ2-1; 8 bases are shared with TRBD2. The length of the CDR3 is 16 residues. Trimming took 0 bases from V and 7 from J; bases not matched to a gene: 8. The germline CDR1 and CDR2 sequences are MNHEY and SVGAGI.

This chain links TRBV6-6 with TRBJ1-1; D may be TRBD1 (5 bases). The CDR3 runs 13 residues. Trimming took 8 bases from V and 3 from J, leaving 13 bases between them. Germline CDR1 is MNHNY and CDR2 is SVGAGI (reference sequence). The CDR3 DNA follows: TGTGCCAGCGGTAGGGCAGGGTACACTGAAGCTTTCTTT. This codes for CASGRAGYTEAFF.

This CDR3 reads CSASDLVIQYF. As DNA, the CDR3 is TGCAGTGCCTCCGACTTGGTCATTCAGTACTTC. The V and J genes are TRBV20-1 and TRBJ2-4; D unresolved. Trimming stripped 6 bases from V and 9 bases from J, with 12 bases between. The CDR3 is 11 residues long. The germline CDR1 and CDR2 sequences are DFQATT and SNEGSKA (reference sequence).

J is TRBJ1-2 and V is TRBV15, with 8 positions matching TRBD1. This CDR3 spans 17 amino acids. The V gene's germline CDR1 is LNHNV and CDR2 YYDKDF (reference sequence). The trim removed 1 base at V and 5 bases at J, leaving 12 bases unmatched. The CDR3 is CATSRARGTDRAYGYTF. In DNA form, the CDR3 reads TGTGCCACCAGCAGAGCAAGGGGGACGGACAGGGCATATGGCTACACCTTC. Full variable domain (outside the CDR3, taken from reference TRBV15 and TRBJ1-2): DAMVIQNPRYQVTQFGKPVTLSCSQTLNHNVMYWYQQKSSQAPKLLFHYYDKDFNNEADTPDNFQSRRPNTSFCFLDIRSPGLGDTAMYLCATSRARGTDRAYGYTFGSGTRLTVV.

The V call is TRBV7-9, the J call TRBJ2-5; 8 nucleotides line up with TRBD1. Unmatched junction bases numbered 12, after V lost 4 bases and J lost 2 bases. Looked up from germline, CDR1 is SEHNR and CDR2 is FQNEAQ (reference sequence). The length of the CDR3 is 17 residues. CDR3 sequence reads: CASSSRGTGTGQETQYF. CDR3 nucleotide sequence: TGTGCCAGCAGCTCAAGGGGGACCGGGACAGGTCAAGAGACCCAGTACTTC.

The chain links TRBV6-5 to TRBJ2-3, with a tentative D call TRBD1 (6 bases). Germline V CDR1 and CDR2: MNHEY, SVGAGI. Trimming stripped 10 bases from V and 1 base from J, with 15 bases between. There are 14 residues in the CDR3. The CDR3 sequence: CATVPQGRTDTQYF. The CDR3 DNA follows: TGTGCCACGGTACCACAGGGCCGCACAGATACGCAGTATTTT.

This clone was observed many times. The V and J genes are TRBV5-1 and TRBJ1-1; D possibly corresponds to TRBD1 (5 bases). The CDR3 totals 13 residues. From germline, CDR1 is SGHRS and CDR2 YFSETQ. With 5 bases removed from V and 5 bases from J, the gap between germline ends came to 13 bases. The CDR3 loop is CASSIRGSTEAFF. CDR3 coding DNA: TGCGCCAGCAGTATAAGGGGTTCTACTGAAGCTTTCTTT. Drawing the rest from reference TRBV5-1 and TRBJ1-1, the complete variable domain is KAGVTQTPRYLIKTRGQQVTLSCSPISGHRSVSWYQQTPGQGLQFLFEYFSETQRNKGNFPGRFSGRQFSNSRSEMNVSTLELGDSALYLCASSIRGSTEAFFGQGTRLTVV.

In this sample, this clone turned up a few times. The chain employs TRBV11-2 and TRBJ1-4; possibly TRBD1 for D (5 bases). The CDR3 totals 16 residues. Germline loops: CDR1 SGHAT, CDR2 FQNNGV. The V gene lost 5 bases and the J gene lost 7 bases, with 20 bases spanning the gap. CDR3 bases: TGTGCCAGCAGCAAAGGGAGGGGTAGGGTCGCTGAAAAACTGTTTTTT. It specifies CASSKGRGRVAEKLFF. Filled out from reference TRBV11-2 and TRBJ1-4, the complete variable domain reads EAGVAQSPRYKIIEKRQSVAFWCNPISGHATLYWYQQILGQGPKLLIQFQNNGVVDDSQLPKDRFSAERLKGVDSTLKIQPAKLEDSAVYLCASSKGRGRVAEKLFFGSGTQLSVL.

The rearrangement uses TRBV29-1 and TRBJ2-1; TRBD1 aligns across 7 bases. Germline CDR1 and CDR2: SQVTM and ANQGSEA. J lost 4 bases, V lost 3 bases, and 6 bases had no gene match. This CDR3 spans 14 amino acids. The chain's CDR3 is CSVDEPGQYNEQFF. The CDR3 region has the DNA TGCAGCGTTGATGAACCGGGACAGTACAATGAGCAGTTCTTC.

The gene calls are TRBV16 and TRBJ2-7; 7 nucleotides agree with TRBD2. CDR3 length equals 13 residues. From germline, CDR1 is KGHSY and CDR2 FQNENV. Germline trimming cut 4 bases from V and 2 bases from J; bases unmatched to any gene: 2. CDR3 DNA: TGTGCCAGCAGCCGGGAGGGGACCTACGAGCAGTACTTC. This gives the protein CASSREGTYEQYF.

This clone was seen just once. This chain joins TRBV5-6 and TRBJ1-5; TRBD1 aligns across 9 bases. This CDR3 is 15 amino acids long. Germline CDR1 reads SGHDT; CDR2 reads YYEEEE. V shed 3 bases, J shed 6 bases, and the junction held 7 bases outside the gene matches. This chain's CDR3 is CASSWGTGQGQPQHF. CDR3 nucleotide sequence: TGTGCCAGCAGCTGGGGGACAGGGCAGGGTCAGCCCCAGCATTTT.

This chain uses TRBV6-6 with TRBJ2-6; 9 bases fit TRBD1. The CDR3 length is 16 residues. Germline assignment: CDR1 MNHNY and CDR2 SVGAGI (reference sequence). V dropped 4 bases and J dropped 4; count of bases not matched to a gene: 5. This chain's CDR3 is CASSSQGAGGANVLTF. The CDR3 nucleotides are TGTGCCAGCAGTTCACAGGGGGCGGGCGGGGCCAACGTCCTGACTTTC.

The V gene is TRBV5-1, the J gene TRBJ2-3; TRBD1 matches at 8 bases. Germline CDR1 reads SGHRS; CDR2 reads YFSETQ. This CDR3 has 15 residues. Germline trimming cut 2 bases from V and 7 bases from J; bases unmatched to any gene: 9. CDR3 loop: CASSFRPDRANTQYF. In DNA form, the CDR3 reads TGCGCCAGCAGCTTCCGCCCGGACAGGGCAAATACGCAGTATTTT. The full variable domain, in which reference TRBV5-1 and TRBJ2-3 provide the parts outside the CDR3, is KAGVTQTPRYLIKTRGQQVTLSCSPISGHRSVSWYQQTPGQGLQFLFEYFSETQRNKGNFPGRFSGRQFSNSRSEMNVSTLELGDSALYLCASSFRPDRANTQYFGPGTRLTVL.

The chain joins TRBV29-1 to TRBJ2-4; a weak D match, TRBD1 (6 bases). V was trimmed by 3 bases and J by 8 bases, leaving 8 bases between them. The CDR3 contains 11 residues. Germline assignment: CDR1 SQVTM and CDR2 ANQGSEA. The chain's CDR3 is CSVEDSYIQYF. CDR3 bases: TGCAGCGTTGAGGACAGCTACATTCAGTACTTC.

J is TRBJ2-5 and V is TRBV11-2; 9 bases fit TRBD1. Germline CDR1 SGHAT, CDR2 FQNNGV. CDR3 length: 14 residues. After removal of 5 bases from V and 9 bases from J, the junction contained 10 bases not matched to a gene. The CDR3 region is CASSPRTGVVAQYF. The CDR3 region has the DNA TGTGCCAGCAGCCCTAGGACAGGGGTGGTGGCCCAGTACTTC.

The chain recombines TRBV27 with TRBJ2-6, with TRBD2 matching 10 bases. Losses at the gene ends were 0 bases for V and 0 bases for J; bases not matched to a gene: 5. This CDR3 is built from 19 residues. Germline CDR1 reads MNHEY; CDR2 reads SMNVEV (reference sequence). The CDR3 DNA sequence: TGTGCCAGCAGTTTATCTCTAGCGGGGGCCCTCTCTGGGGCCAACGTCCTGACTTTC. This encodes CASSLSLAGALSGANVLTF.